The TCR beta chain described here comes from a study of cytomegalovirus exposure and HLA in healthy donors. Trimming shortened V by 4 bases and J by 0 bases, and 16 bases separated the two germline ends. Germline values: CDR1 GTSNPN, CDR2 SVGIG (reference sequence). The CDR3 runs to 16 residues. The primer mix had 60 Vbeta and 13 Jbeta primers. Profiled with immunoSEQ multiplex PCR; TCRdb holds only in-frame clones, not every one. This sample has about 140,000 clones, with about three quarters found just once. This chain joins TRBV30 and TRBJ1-5, with D unclear. The TCR was taken from a male donor in good health and CMV-seronegative. Sequenced input: PBMCs. The CDR3 loop reads CAWKYPGRASNQPQHF. In DNA, the CDR3 is TGTGCCTGGAAATACCCTGGGAGGGCTAGCAATCAGCCCCAGCATTTT.